This T cell receptor (beta chain) was identified in a study of cytomegalovirus exposure and HLA in healthy donors. Study results and limitations: In an earlier analysis, about 90% or about 30%: the productive usage of most TCR beta V segments.

This clone was observed a few times. Its specificity is unknown. The PCR ran on 60 Vbeta and 13 Jbeta primers. Repertoires were generated with immunoSEQ multiplex PCR, while TCRdb's copy carries only in-frame clones and drops some. The sample holds roughly 97,000 clones, around 80% seen once. Trimming cost V 5 bases and J 4 bases, with 11 bases left between them. Germline lookup yields CDR1 SGHVS and CDR2 FNYEAQ. The CDR3 runs 13 residues. Sequencing input: PBMCs. The chain recombines TRBV7-6 with TRBJ1-1; D unclear. The receptor comes from a woman aged 40 to 50 in good health and CMV-seronegative. CDR3 sequence reads: CASSPAIGTEAFF. In DNA, the CDR3 is TGTGCCAGCAGCCCTGCAATCGGCACTGAAGCTTTCTTT.